The 13 T cell receptor beta chains below were found in one sample sequenced in a study of PD-1 blockade in mismatch repair-deficient tumors. Method: immunoSEQ multiplex PCR; TCRdb's copy keeps in-frame clones and lacks some. The sample records about 130,000 clones, around nine tenths being singletons. The sample here was peripheral blood, taken approximately 70 weeks after starting pembrolizumab. These receptor sequences come from an adult with mismatch repair-deficient cancer.

This clone was counted only a few times. The chain joins TRBV6-5 to TRBJ1-2; 10 bases fit TRBD1. CDR3 size: 13 residues. V lost 6 bases and J lost 6; bases outside the gene matches: 4. The germline gives CDR1 MNHEY, CDR2 SVGAGI. In DNA, the CDR3 is TGTGCCAGCAGGACGGGGACAGGGGATGGCTACACCTTC. Translated, it gives CASRTGTGDGYTF.

As DNA, the CDR3 is TGTGCCAGCAGCAAAGTAGGTAAATGGTGGGAGGGCCGTGCAGATACGCAGTATTTT. Protein sequence: CASSKVGKWWEGRADTQYF. The chain carries TRBV21-1 and TRBJ2-3; TRBD2 reflects the table's D call only, with no check against the DNA. TRBV21-1 is assigned pseudogene status. There are 19 residues in the CDR3.

The CDR3 region is CASSYPTGMTLNTEAFF. The DNA of the CDR3 is TGTGCCAGCAGTTACCCCACAGGGATGACGCTGAACACTGAAGCTTTCTTT. This chain connects TRBV5-6 to TRBJ1-1; possibly TRBD1 for D (6 bases). The V end lost 5 bases, the J end lost 0 bases, and 20 bases lay between the germline ends. The CDR3 has 17 amino acids. Germline V CDR1 and CDR2: SGHDT, YYEEEE. The variable domain in full, completed from reference TRBV5-6 and TRBJ1-1, reads DAGVTQSPTHLIKTRGQQVTLRCSPKSGHDTVSWYQQALGQGPQFIFQYYEEEERQRGNFPDRFSGHQFPNYSSELNVNALLLGDSALYLCASSYPTGMTLNTEAFFGQGTRLTVV.

V gene TRBV6-1 combines with J gene TRBJ1-5; 9 nucleotides align to TRBD1. V trimming: 5 bases; J trimming: 4 bases; junction bases outside the gene matches: 3. Germline V gene lookup returns CDR1 MNHNS and CDR2 SASEGT. The CDR3 length is 14 residues. CDR3 sequence: CASSPGTGNQPQHF. The CDR3, as DNA: TGTGCCAGCAGTCCCGGGACAGGGAATCAGCCCCAGCATTTT.

This chain joins TRBV5-4 and TRBJ2-7, with 12 bases fitting TRBD2. This CDR3 region has 17 residues. Germline-derived CDR1 and CDR2 are SGHNT and YYREEE (reference sequence). The junction had 7 bases not matched to a gene; V was cut back by 3 bases and J by 0 bases. The CDR3 sequence is CASSSTSSGRASYEQYF. In DNA, the CDR3 is TGTGCCAGCAGCTCGACCTCTAGCGGGAGGGCCTCCTACGAGCAGTACTTC.

The rearrangement joins TRBV10-3 to TRBJ2-3, with 7 bases matching TRBD1. The V gene's germline CDR1 is ENHRY and CDR2 SYGVKD. CDR3 length: 14 residues. V trimming: 8 bases; J trimming: 0 bases; junction bases outside the gene matches: 5. CDR3 in DNA: TGTGCCATCCTTGACAGGGAGAGCACAGATACGCAGTATTTT. It codes for CAILDRESTDTQYF.

This chain joins TRBV10-3 and TRBJ2-1; D is unresolved. The V and J ends lost 2 bases and 3 bases respectively, with 5 bases between them. The CDR3 totals 13 residues. The germline CDR1 and CDR2 sequences are ENHRY and SYGVKD. DNA of the CDR3: TGTGCCATCAGTGAGGCGGACTACAATGAGCAGTTCTTC. It translates to CAISEADYNEQFF.

The chain has TRBV7-9 and TRBJ2-4; TRBD2 aligns across 13 bases. Per the germline V gene, CDR1 is SEHNR and CDR2 is FQNEAQ (reference sequence). This CDR3 region has 19 residues. Trimming removed 5 bases from V and 1 base from J; junction bases left unmatched: 11. This CDR3 is CASSAAGTSGEHAKNIQYF. In DNA form, the CDR3 reads TGTGCCAGCAGCGCAGCCGGGACTAGCGGGGAGCACGCCAAAAACATTCAGTACTTC. Drawing the rest from reference TRBV7-9 and TRBJ2-4, the complete variable domain is DTGVSQNPRHKITKRGQNVTFRCDPISEHNRLYWYRQTLGQGPEFLTYFQNEAQLEKSRLLSDRFSAERPKGSFSTLEIQRTEQGDSAMYLCASSAAGTSGEHAKNIQYFGAGTRLSVL.

CDR3 sequence: CASSPPTGPPGNTIYF. CDR3 bases: TGTGCCAGCAGCCCTCCGACAGGGCCCCCTGGAAACACCATATATTTT. The chain joins TRBV7-9 to TRBJ1-3, with TRBD1 matching over 7 bases. CDR1 and CDR2 (germline): SEHNR, FQNEAQ (reference sequence). V shed 5 bases, J shed 2 bases, and the junction held 9 bases outside the gene matches. The CDR3 spans 16 residues.

Notes on this clone: Distinct nucleotide sequences in the sample also encode this CDR3. V usage is TRBV5-1 and J usage is TRBJ2-7; 10 bases align to TRBD1. This CDR3 is 15 amino acids long. Trimming took 1 base from V and 0 from J; bases not matched to a gene: 1. Germline CDR1 and CDR2: SGHRS and YFSETQ. CDR3 loop: CASSLWTGGSYEQYF. CDR3 in DNA: TGCGCCAGCAGCTTGTGGACAGGGGGCTCCTACGAGCAGTACTTC. The variable domain in full, with the rest retrieved from reference TRBV5-1 and TRBJ2-7, is KAGVTQTPRYLIKTRGQQVTLSCSPISGHRSVSWYQQTPGQGLQFLFEYFSETQRNKGNFPGRFSGRQFSNSRSEMNVSTLELGDSALYLCASSLWTGGSYEQYFGPGTRLTVT.

This clone was counted between two and nine times. V usage is TRBV6-6 and J usage is TRBJ1-5; D gene ambiguous. V was cut by 6 bases and J by 1 base, with 10 bases left in between. The CDR3 has 14 amino acids. The germline V gene has CDR1 MNHNY and CDR2 SVGAGI (reference sequence). CDR3 protein: CASRTARSNQPQHF. CDR3 nucleotides: TGTGCCAGCAGGACCGCACGCAGCAATCAGCCCCAGCATTTT.

This rearrangement joins TRBV15 to TRBJ2-3; TRBD2 agrees at 8 bases. The CDR3 spans 14 residues. CDR1 LNHNV and CDR2 YYDKDF come from the germline V gene (reference sequence). V lost 1 base and J lost 5; bases outside the gene matches: 2. The CDR3 sequence is CATSRGAGEDTQYF. CDR3 DNA sequence: TGTGCCACCAGCAGAGGAGCGGGAGAAGATACGCAGTATTTT.

V is TRBV6-6 and J is TRBJ2-7; no clear D gene. Germline CDR1 MNHNY, CDR2 SVGAGI (reference sequence). The CDR3 is made up of 15 amino acids. Between the trimmed V and J ends, which lost 5 bases and 3 bases, there was a span of 17 bases. CDR3 region: CASSQSPGLDYEQYF. CDR3 sequence (DNA): TGTGCCAGCAGTCAGAGCCCCGGTCTAGACTACGAGCAGTACTTC.